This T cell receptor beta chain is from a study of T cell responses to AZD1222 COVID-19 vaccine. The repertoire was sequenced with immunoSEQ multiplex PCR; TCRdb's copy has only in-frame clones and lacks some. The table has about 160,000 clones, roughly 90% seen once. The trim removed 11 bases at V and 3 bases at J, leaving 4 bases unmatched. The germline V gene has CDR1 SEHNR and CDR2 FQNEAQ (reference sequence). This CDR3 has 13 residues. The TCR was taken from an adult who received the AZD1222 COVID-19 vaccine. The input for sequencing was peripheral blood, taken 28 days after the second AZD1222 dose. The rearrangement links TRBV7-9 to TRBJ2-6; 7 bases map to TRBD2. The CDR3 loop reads CAGGGIGANVLTF. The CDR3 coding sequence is TGTGCCGGGGGAGGGATTGGGGCCAACGTCCTGACTTTC.